The 2 T cell receptor beta chains given below trace back to one sample, sequenced in a study of radiotherapy plus CTLA-4 blockade in lung cancer. Sequencing was performed with immunoSEQ multiplex PCR; in TCRdb, only in-frame clones are kept and a portion is missing. The profile covers about 29,000 clones, with approximately 80% appearing a single time and 20% to 25% taken by the ten largest. Sequenced material: peripheral blood, taken from a patient treated with radiotherapy plus ipilimumab. The receptors here all came from a human donor with non-small cell lung cancer that progressed on radiotherapy plus ipilimumab.

This chain links TRBV5-6 with TRBJ1-2; tentative D call: TRBD1 (6 bases). The CDR3 loop spans 17 amino acids. Germline V gives CDR1 SGHDT, CDR2 YYEEEE. V lost 5 bases to trimming and J lost 2 bases, with 22 bases between them. This chain's CDR3 is CASRKGRGAGVNYGYTF. In DNA, the CDR3 is TGTGCCAGCAGAAAGGGCCGAGGGGCAGGGGTCAACTATGGCTACACCTTC.

The V call is TRBV14, the J call TRBJ2-5; D gene ambiguous. Trimming stripped 7 bases from V and 1 base from J, with 13 bases between. The CDR3 runs to 14 residues. The germline V gene has CDR1 SGHDN and CDR2 FVKESK. This CDR3 reads CASTSGRFQETQYF. In DNA form, the CDR3 reads TGTGCCAGCACCTCAGGTCGTTTCCAAGAGACCCAGTACTTC.